This T cell receptor (beta chain) is from a study of OX40 agonist ivuxolimab in advanced cancers. Turning to the study itself: Anti-PD-1, anti-PD-L1 or anti-CTLA-4 therapy given earlier was allowed, and over 35% had some.

Germline values: CDR1 WSHSY, CDR2 SAAADI. The length of the CDR3 is 14 residues. V lost 3 bases to trimming and J lost 9 bases, with 16 bases between them. Study-level results: It was not determined which antigens were specifically recognized by the peripheral T cells that had undergone clonal expansion. The study found that CD8+ T cells averaged more expanded clones than CD4+.

In the case of this clone: Antigen specificity is unknown.

TCRdb keeps only in-frame clones here, not all; method: immunoSEQ multiplex PCR. Of tens of thousands of clones in the sample, 87% were seen once. Sequenced here: CD4+ or CD8+ T cells sorted from blood, sampled in a trial of the OX40 agonist ivuxolimab. This sequence joins TRBV10-2 and TRBJ2-3; tentative D call: TRBD2 (6 bases). The clonotype comes from an adult with an advanced solid tumor such as melanoma, head and neck, liver or kidney cancer. The CDR3 here is CASSEYPWEVTQYF. The CDR3 region has the DNA TGCGCCAGCAGTGAATACCCTTGGGAGGTGACGCAGTATTTT.